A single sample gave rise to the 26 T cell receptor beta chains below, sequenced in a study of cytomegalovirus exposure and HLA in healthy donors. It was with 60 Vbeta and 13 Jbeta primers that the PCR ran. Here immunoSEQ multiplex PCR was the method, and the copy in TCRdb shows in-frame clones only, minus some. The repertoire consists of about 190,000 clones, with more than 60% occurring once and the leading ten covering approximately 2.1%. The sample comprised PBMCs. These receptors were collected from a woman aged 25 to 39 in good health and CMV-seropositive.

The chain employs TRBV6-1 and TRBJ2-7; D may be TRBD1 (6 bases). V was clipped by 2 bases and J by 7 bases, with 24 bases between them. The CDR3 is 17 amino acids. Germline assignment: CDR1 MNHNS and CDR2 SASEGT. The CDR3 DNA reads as TGTGCCAGCAGTGAATTGTTTGGGGGCCAGGACCTGGGGGAGCAGTACTTC. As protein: CASSELFGGQDLGEQYF.

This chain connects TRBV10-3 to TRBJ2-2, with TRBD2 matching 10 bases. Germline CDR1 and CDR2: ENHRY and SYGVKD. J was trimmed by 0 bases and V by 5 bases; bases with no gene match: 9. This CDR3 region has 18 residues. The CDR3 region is CAISPRLAGLANTGELFF. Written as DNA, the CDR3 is TGTGCCATCAGTCCGAGACTAGCGGGCCTCGCGAACACCGGGGAGCTGTTTTTT.

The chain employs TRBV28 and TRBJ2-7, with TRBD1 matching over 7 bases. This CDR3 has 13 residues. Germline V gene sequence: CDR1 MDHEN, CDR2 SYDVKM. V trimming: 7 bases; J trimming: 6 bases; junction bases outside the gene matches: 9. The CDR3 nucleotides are TGTGCCAGCACCTCGGGACAGCCCCCCGAGCAGTACTTC. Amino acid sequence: CASTSGQPPEQYF.

The CDR3 region is CASSQGQSFRPNTEAFF. The CDR3 region has the DNA TGTGCCAGCTCCCAGGGGCAATCCTTCAGACCGAACACTGAAGCTTTCTTT. This chain uses TRBV18 with TRBJ1-1; possible D gene TRBD1, 6 bases. The V gene lost 6 bases and the J gene lost 1 base, with 21 bases spanning the gap. The CDR3 extends over 17 amino acids. CDR1 and CDR2 from the germline V gene are KGHSH and LQKENI.

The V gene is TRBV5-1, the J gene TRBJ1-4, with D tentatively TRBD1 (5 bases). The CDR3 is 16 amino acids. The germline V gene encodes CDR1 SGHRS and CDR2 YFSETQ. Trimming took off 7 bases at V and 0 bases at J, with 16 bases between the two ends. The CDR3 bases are TGCGCCAGCTCCTTAACAGGAACCGCAACTAATGAAAAACTGTTTTTT. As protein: CASSLTGTATNEKLFF.

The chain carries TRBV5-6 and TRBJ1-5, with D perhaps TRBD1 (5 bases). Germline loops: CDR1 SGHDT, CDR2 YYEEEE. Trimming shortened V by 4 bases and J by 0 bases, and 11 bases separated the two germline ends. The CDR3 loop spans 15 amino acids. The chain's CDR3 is CASSRRQISNQPQHF. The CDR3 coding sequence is TGTGCCAGCAGCCGCCGACAGATTAGCAATCAGCCCCAGCATTTT.

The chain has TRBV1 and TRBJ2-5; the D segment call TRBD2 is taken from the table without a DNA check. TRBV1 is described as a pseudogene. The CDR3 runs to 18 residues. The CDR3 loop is CTSSPPFSGASGEETQYF. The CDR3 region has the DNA TGCACCAGCAGCCCGCCATTTAGCGGGGCTAGCGGAGAAGAGACCCAGTACTTC.

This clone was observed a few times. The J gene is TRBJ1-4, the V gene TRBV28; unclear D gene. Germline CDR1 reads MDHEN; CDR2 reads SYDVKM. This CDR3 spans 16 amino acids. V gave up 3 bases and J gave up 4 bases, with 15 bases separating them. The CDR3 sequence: CASSLFNSAGNEKLFF. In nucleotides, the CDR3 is TGTGCCAGCAGTTTGTTTAACTCAGCGGGTAATGAAAAACTGTTTTTT.

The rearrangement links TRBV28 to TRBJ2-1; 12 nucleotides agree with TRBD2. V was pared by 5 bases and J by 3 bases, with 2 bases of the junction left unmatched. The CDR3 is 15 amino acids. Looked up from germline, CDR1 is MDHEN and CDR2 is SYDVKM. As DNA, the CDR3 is TGTGCCAGCAGTGCTAGCGGGGGGGTCTACAATGAGCAGTTCTTC. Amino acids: CASSASGGVYNEQFF. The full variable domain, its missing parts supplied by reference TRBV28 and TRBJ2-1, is DVKVTQSSRYLVKRTGEKVFLECVQDMDHENMFWYRQDPGLGLRLIYFSYDVKMKEKGDIPEGYSVSREKKERFSLILESASTNQTSMYLCASSASGGVYNEQFFGPGTRLTVL.

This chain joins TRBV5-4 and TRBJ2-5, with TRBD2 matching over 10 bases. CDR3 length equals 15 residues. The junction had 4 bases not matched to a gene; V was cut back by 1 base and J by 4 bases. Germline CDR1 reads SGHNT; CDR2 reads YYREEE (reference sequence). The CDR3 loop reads CASSLSGGARETQYF. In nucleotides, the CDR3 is TGTGCCAGCAGCTTGAGCGGGGGGGCCAGAGAGACCCAGTACTTC.

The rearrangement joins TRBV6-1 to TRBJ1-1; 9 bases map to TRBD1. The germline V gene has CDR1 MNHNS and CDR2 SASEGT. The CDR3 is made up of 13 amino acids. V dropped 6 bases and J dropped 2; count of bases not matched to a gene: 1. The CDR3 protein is CASRTGGNTEAFF. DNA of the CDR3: TGTGCCAGCAGGACAGGGGGTAACACTGAAGCTTTCTTT.

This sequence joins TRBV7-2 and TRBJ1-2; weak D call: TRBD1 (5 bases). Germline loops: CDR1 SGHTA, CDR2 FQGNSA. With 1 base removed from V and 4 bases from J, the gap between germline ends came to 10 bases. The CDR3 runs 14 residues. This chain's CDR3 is CASSLVQGGYGYTF. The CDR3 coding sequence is TGTGCCAGCAGCTTAGTGCAGGGTGGCTATGGCTACACCTTC.

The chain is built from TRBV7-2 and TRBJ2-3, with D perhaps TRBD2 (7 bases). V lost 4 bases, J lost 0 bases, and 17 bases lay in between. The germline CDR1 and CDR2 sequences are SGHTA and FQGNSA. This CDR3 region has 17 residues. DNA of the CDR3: TGTGCCAGCAGCTCCAGGGCCGGGGGGCCTAGCACAGATACGCAGTATTTT. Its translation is CASSSRAGGPSTDTQYF. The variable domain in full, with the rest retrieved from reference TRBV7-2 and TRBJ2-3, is GAGVSQSPSNKVTEKGKDVELRCDPISGHTALYWYRQSLGQGLEFLIYFQGNSAPDKSGLPSDRFSAERTGGSVSTLTIQRTQQEDSAVYLCASSSRAGGPSTDTQYFGPGTRLTVL.

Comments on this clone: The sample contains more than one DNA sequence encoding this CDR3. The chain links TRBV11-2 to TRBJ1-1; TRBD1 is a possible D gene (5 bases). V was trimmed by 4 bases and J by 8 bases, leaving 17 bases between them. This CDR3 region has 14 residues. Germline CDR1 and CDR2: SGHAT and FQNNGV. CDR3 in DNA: TGTGCCAGCAGCTCCTGGGGCAGTCCCACCGAAGCTTTCTTT. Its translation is CASSSWGSPTEAFF. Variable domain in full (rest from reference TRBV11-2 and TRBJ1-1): EAGVAQSPRYKIIEKRQSVAFWCNPISGHATLYWYQQILGQGPKLLIQFQNNGVVDDSQLPKDRFSAERLKGVDSTLKIQPAKLEDSAVYLCASSSWGSPTEAFFGQGTRLTVV.

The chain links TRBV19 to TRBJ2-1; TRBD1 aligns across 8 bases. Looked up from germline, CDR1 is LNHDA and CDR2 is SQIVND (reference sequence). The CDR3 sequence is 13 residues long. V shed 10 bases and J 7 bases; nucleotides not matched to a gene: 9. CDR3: CATVGQARNEQFF. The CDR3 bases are TGTGCCACTGTGGGACAGGCTAGAAATGAGCAGTTCTTC.

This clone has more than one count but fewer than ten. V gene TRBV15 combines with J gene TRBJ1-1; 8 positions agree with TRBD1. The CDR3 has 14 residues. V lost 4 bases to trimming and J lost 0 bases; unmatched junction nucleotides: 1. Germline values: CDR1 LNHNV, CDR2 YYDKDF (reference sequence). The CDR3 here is CATSKDRVNTEAFF. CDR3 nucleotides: TGTGCCACCAGCAAGGACAGGGTGAACACTGAAGCTTTCTTT.

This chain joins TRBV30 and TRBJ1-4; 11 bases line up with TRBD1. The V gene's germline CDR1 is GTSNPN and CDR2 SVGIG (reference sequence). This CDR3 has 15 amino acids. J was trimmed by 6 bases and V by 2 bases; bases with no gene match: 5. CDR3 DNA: TGTGCCTGGAGTCCCTGGGACAGGGGGTATGAAAAACTGTTTTTT. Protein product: CAWSPWDRGYEKLFF.

In DNA form, the CDR3 reads TGTGCCAGCAGTCCTGGACAGCGCTCCTACAATGAGCAGTTCTTC. Encoded protein: CASSPGQRSYNEQFF. The chain uses TRBV11-2 and TRBJ2-1; possibly TRBD1 for D (6 bases). V was cut by 6 bases and J by 0 bases, with 12 bases left in between. The CDR3 totals 15 residues. Germline CDR1 and CDR2: SGHAT and FQNNGV.

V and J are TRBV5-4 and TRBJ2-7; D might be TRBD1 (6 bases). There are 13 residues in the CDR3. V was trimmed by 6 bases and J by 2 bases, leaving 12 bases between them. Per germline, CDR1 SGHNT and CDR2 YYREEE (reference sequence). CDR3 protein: CASTQTGTYEQYF. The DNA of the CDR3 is TGTGCCAGCACCCAGACAGGCACCTACGAGCAGTACTTC.

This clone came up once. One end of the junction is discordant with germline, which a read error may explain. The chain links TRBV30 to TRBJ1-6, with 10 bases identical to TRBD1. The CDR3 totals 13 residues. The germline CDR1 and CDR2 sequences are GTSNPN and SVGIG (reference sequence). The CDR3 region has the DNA TGTGCCTGGGCCGGGACAGGGGATTCAGCCCTCCACTTT. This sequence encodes CAWAGTGDSALHF.

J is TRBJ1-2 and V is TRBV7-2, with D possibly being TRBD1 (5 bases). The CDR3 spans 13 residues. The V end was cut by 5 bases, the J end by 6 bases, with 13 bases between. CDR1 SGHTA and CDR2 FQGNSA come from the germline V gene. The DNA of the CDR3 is TGTGCCAGCAGCCGGACCACGGGGGATGGCTACACCTTC. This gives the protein CASSRTTGDGYTF.

DNA of the CDR3: TGCGCCAGCAGCTTGAATAGCGGGAGTTTGAGCACAGATACGCAGTATTTT. As protein: CASSLNSGSLSTDTQYF. The gene calls are TRBV5-1 and TRBJ2-3; 9 nucleotides agree with TRBD2. The CDR3 sequence is 17 residues long. V dropped 1 base and J dropped 0; count of bases not matched to a gene: 6. The germline gives CDR1 SGHRS, CDR2 YFSETQ.

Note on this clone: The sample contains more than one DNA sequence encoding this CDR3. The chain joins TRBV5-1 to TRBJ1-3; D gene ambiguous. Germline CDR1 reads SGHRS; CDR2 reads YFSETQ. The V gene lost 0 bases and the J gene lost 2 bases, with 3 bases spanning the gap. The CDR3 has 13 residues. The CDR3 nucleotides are TGCGCCAGCAGCTTGGGGCCTGGAAACACCATATATTTT. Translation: CASSLGPGNTIYF.

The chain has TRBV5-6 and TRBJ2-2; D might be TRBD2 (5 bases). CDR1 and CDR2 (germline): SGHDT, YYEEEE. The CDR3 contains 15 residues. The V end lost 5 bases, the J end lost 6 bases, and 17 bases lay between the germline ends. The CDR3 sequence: CASRNSDLFAGELFF. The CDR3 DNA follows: TGTGCCAGCAGAAACTCGGACTTGTTCGCCGGGGAGCTGTTTTTT.

CDR3 nucleotides: TGTGCCAGCAGCTTGCAGCCGGGACAGGGGGTAGGTGAGCAGTTCTTC. Its translation is CASSLQPGQGVGEQFF. The V gene is TRBV5-5, the J gene TRBJ2-1; the match to TRBD1 covers 11 bases. There are 16 residues in the CDR3. V trimming: 1 base; J trimming: 9 bases; junction bases outside the gene matches: 9. The germline gives CDR1 SGHKS, CDR2 YYEKEE (reference sequence). Filled out from reference TRBV5-5 and TRBJ2-1, the complete variable domain reads DAGVTQSPTHLIKTRGQQVTLRCSPISGHKSVSWYQQVLGQGPQFIFQYYEKEERGRGNFPDRFSARQFPNYSSELNVNALLLGDSALYLCASSLQPGQGVGEQFFGPGTRLTVL.

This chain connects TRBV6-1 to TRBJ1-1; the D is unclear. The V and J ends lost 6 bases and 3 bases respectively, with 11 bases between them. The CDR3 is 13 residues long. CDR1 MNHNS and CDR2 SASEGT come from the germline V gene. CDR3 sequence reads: CASSLWTDTEAFF. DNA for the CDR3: TGTGCCAGCAGCCTCTGGACTGACACTGAAGCTTTCTTT.